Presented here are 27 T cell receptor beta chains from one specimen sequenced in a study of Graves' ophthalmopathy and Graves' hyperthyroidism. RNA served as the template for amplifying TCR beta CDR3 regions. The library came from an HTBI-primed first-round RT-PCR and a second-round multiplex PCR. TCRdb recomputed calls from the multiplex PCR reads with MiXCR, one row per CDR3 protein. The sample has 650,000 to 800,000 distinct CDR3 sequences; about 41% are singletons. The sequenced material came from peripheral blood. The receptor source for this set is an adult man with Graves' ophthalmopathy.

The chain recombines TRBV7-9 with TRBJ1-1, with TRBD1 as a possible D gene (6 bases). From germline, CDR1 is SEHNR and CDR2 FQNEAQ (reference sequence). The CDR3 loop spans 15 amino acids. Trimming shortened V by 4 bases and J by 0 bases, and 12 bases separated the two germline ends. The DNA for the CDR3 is TGTGCCAGCAGCTCAAGGACAGCTATGAACACTGAAGCTTTCTTT. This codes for CASSSRTAMNTEAFF. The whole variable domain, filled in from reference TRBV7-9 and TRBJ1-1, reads DTGVSQNPRHKITKRGQNVTFRCDPISEHNRLYWYRQTLGQGPEFLTYFQNEAQLEKSRLLSDRFSAERPKGSFSTLEIQRTEQGDSAMYLCASSSRTAMNTEAFFGQGTRLTVV.

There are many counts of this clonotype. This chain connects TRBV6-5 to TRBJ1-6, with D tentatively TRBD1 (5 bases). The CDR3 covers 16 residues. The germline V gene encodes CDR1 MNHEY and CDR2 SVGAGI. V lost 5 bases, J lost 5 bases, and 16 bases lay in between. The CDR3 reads CASSAGPALDNSPLHF. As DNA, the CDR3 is TGTGCCAGCAGTGCAGGGCCCGCTCTTGATAATTCACCCCTCCACTTT.

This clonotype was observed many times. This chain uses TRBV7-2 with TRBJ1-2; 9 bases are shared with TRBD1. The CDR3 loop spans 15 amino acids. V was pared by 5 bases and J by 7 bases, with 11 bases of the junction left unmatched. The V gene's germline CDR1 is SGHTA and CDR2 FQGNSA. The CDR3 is CASSLRPGQGSGYTF. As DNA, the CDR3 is TGTGCCAGCAGCCTACGTCCGGGACAGGGTTCTGGCTACACCTTC. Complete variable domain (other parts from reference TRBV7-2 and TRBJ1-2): GAGVSQSPSNKVTEKGKDVELRCDPISGHTALYWYRQSLGQGLEFLIYFQGNSAPDKSGLPSDRFSAERTGGSVSTLTIQRTQQEDSAVYLCASSLRPGQGSGYTFGSGTRLTVV.

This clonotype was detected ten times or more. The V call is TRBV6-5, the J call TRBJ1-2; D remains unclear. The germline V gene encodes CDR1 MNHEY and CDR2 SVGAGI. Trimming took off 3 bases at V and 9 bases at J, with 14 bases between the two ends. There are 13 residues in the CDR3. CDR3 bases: TGTGCCAGCAGTTATGGCCTGACATCTCGCTACACCTTC. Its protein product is CASSYGLTSRYTF.

CDR3 bases: TGCAGTGCTAGACCACTACAACTGCCGGGGCCTAGTTTAAAAAACTATGGCTACACCTTC. The encoded protein is CSARPLQLPGPSLKNYGYTF. The V gene is TRBV20-1, the J gene TRBJ1-2, with TRBD1 as a possible D gene (5 bases). The germline gives CDR1 DFQATT, CDR2 SNEGSKA (reference sequence). This CDR3 is 20 amino acids long. Deletions cut 2 bases from V and 2 bases from J, with 30 bases between.

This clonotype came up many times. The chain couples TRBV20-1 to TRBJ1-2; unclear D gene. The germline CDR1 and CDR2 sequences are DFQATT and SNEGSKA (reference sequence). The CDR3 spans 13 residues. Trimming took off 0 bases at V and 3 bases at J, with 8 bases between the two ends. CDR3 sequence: CSAREAEDYGYTF. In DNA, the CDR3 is TGCAGTGCTAGAGAGGCCGAGGACTATGGCTACACCTTC.

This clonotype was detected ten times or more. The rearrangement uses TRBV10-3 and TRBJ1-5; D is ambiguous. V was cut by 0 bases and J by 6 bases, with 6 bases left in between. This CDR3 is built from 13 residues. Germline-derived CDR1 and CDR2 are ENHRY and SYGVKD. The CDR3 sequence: CAISESNVQPQHF. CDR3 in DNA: TGTGCCATCAGTGAGTCGAACGTTCAGCCCCAGCATTTT.

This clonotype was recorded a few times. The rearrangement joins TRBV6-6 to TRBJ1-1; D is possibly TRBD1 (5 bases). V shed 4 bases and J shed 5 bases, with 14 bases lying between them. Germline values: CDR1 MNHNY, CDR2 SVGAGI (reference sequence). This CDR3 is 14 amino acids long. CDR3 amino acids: CASSFTVEGTEAFF. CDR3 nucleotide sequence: TGTGCCAGCAGTTTTACGGTGGAGGGGACTGAAGCTTTCTTT.

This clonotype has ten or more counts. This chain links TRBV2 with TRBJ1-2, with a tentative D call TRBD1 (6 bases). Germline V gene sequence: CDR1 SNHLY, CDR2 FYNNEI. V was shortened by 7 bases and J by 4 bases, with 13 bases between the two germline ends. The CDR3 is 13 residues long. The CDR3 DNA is TGTGCCAGCATAAGGGGGGGCGGCTATGGCTACACCTTC. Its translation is CASIRGGGYGYTF.

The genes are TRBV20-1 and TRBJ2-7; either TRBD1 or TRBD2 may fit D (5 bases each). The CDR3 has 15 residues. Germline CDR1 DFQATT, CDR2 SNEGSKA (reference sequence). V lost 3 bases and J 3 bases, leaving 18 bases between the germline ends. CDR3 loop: CSASSGGWGSYEQYF. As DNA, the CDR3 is TGCAGTGCTAGCTCGGGTGGGTGGGGGAGCTACGAGCAGTACTTC.

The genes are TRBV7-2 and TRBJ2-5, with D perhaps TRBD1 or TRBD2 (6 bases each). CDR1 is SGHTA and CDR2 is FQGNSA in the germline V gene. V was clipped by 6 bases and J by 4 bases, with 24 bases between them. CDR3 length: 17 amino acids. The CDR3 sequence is CASRKVGVAEGGETQYF. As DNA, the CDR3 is TGTGCCAGCAGAAAAGTCGGGGTAGCGGAGGGGGGAGAGACCCAGTACTTC.

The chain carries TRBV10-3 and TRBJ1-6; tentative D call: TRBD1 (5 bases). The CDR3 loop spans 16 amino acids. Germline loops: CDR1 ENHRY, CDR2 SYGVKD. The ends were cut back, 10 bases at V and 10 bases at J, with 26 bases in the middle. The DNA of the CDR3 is TGTGCCAGCAGACCGGCTAGGGACGCTGTAGGATCACCCCTCCACTTT. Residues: CASRPARDAVGSPLHF.

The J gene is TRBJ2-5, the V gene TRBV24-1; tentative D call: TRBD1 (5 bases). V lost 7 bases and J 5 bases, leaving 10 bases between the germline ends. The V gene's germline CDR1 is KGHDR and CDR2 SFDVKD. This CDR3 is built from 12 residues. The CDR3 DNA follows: TGTGCCACCAGGACAGTCGGGGAGACCCAGTACTTC. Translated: CATRTVGETQYF.

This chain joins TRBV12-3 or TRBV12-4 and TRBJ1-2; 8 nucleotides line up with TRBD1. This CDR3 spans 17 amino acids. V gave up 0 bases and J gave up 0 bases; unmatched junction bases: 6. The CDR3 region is CASSLASGQGTNYGYTF. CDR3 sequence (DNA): TGTGCCAGCAGTTTAGCGTCTGGACAGGGAACTAACTATGGCTACACCTTC.

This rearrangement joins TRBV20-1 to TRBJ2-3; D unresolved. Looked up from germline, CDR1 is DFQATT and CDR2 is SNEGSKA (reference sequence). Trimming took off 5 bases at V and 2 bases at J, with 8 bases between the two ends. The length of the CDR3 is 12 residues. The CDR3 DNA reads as TGCAGTGCTGAGGCGTCCACAGATACGCAGTATTTT. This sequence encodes CSAEASTDTQYF.

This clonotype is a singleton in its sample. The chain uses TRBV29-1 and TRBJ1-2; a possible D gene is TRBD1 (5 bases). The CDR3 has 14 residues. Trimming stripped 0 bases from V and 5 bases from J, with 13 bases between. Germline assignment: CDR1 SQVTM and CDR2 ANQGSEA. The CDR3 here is CSVEDQGRGYGYTF. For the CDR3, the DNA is TGCAGCGTTGAAGATCAGGGACGTGGTTATGGCTACACCTTC.

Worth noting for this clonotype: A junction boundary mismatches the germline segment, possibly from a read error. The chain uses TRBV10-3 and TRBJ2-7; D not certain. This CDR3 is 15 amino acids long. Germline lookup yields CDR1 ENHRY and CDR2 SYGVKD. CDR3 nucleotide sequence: TGTGCCAGCAGTGAAGCAGTCAGGAGTGGCGACGAGCAGTACTTC. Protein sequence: CASSEAVRSGDEQYF.

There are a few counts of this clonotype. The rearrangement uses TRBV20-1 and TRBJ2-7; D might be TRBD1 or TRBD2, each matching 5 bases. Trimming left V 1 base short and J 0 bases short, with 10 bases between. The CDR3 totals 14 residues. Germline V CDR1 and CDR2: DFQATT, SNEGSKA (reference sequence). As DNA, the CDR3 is TGCAGTGCTAGAGGTGGGGGTGACTCCTACGAGCAGTACTTC. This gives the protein CSARGGGDSYEQYF.

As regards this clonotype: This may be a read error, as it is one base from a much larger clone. This CDR3 reads CANSGPGASEQYF. Here the CDR3 DNA reads TGTGCCAACAGCGGGCCCGGAGCCTCCGAGCAGTACTTC. The chain employs TRBV9 and TRBJ2-7, with D possibly TRBD2 on 6 matching bases. Germline V CDR1 and CDR2: SGDLS, YYNGEE. The CDR3 totals 13 residues.

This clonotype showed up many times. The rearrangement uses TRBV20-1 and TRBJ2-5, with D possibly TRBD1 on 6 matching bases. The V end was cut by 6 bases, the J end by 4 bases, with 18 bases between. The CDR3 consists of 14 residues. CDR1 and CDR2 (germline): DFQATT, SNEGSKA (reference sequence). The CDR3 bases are TGCAGTGCACCTCCAAGGGGGTGGGGAGAGACCCAGTACTTC. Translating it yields CSAPPRGWGETQYF.

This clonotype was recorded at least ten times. CDR3 sequence (DNA): TGCAGTGCTAGAGAGGGTGACTGTTACGAGCAGTACTTC. Residues: CSAREGDCYEQYF. V usage is TRBV20-1 and J usage is TRBJ2-7; D is undetermined. CDR1 is DFQATT, CDR2 SNEGSKA, per germline (reference sequence). The CDR3 length is 13 residues. Trimming shortened V by 0 bases and J by 4 bases, and 10 bases separated the two germline ends.

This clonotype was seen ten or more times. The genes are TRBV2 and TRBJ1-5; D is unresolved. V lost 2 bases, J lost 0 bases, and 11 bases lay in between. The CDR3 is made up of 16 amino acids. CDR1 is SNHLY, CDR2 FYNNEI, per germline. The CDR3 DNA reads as TGTGCCAGCAGTGAAATGAGGGATAGTAGCAATCAGCCCCAGCATTTT. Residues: CASSEMRDSSNQPQHF. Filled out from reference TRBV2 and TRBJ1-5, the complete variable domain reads EPEVTQTPSHQVTQMGQEVILRCVPISNHLYFYWYRQILGQKVEFLVSFYNNEISEKSEIFDDQFSVERPDGSNFTLKIRSTKLEDSAMYFCASSEMRDSSNQPQHFGDGTRLSIL.

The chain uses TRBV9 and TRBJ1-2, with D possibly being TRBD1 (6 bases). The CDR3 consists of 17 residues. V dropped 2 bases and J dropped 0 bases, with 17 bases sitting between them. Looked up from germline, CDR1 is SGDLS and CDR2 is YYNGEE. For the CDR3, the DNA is TGTGCCAGCAGCGTTAAGACAGGCAGCGACCCTAACTATGGCTACACCTTC. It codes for CASSVKTGSDPNYGYTF.

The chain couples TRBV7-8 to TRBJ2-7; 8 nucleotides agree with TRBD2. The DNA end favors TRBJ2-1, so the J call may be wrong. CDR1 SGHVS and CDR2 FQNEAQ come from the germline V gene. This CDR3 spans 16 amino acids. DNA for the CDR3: TGTGCCAGCAGCTTAGAACCTAGCGGGCGGCGGAATGAGCAGTTCTTC. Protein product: CASSLEPSGRRNEQFF.

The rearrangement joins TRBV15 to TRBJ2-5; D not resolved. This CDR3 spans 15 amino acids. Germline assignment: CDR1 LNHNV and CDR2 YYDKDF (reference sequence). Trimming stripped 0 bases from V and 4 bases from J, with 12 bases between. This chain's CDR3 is CATSRDPVLVETQYF. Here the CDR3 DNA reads TGTGCCACCAGCAGAGATCCGGTCCTGGTAGAGACCCAGTACTTC.

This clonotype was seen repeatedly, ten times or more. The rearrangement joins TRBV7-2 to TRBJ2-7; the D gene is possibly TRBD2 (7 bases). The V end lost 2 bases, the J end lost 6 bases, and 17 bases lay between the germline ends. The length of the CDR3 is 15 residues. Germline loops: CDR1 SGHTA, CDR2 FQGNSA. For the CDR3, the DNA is TGTGCCAGCAGCTTAAGTTGGGAGGGGGGGATCGAGCAGTACTTC. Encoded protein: CASSLSWEGGIEQYF.

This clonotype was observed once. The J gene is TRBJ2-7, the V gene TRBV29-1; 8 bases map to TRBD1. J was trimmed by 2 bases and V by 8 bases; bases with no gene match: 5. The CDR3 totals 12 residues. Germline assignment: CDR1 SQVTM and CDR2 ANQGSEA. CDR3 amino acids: CSQMGQAYEQYF. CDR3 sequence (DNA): TGCAGCCAAATGGGACAGGCCTACGAGCAGTACTTC.